Listed below are T cell receptor beta chains from one sample, sequenced in a study of graft-versus-host responses after intestinal transplantation. TCRdb keeps only in-frame clones here, not all; method: immunoSEQ multiplex PCR. The sample consists of fewer than 90,000 clones, approximately 94% of them appearing once. These receptors have no identified antigens. The starting material was unstimulated CD4+ T cells sorted from spleen or lymph node cells, obtained before transplant. The receptors stem from a human donor who was the organ donor for an intestinal transplant. Both conserved end residues are part of each CDR3. The order of the fields is J gene, V gene, clone size, D gene, CDR3 protein, CDR3 DNA. A D gene is named only where the DNA matches it firmly. Where a row states a size, it is once, few, many or the class of an expanded clone; other rows omit it.

J gene: TRBJ2-3
V gene: TRBV9
clone size: -
D gene: -
CDR3 protein: CASSVVISGDTQYF
CDR3 DNA: TGTGCCAGCAGCGTAGTCATTTCGGGGGATACGCAGTATTTT

J gene: TRBJ1-3
V gene: TRBV4-3
clone size: -
D gene: -
CDR3 protein: CASSQVFAGAPSGNTIYF
CDR3 DNA: TGCGCCAGCAGCCAAGTCTTCGCAGGGGCACCCTCTGGAAACACCATATATTTT

J gene: TRBJ2-7
V gene: TRBV25-1
clone size: -
D gene: TRBD2
CDR3 protein: CASSARTSWGEQYF
CDR3 DNA: TGTGCCAGCAGTGCCAGGACTAGCTGGGGCGAGCAGTACTTC

J gene: TRBJ2-7
V gene: TRBV5-1
clone size: -
D gene: TRBD1
CDR3 protein: CASSKTGLQILYEQYF
CDR3 DNA: TGCGCCAGCAGTAAGACAGGGCTCCAAATTCTCTACGAGCAGTACTTC

J gene: TRBJ2-1
V gene: TRBV7-2
clone size: -
D gene: TRBD2
CDR3 protein: CASSFTSGAGYNEQFF
CDR3 DNA: TGTGCCAGCAGCTTTACTAGCGGGGCCGGGTACAATGAGCAGTTCTTC

J gene: TRBJ1-1
V gene: TRBV19
clone size: few
D gene: TRBD1
CDR3 protein: CASSTGQGAYAFF
CDR3 DNA: TGTGCCAGTAGTACGGGACAGGGGGCGTACGCTTTCTTT

J gene: TRBJ1-2
V gene: TRBV2
clone size: -
D gene: -
CDR3 protein: CASRDPGYTF
CDR3 DNA: TGTGCCAGCAGGGACCCCGGCTACACCTTC

J gene: TRBJ1-1
V gene: TRBV5-6
clone size: -
D gene: -
CDR3 protein: CASSPTQQGRISGAFF
CDR3 DNA: TGTGCCAGCAGCCCCACCCAACAGGGCCGGATCTCTGGCGCTTTCTTT

J gene: TRBJ1-2
V gene: TRBV9
clone size: -
D gene: TRBD1
CDR3 protein: CASSGRQGNYGYTF
CDR3 DNA: TGTGCCAGCAGCGGCCGACAGGGGAATTATGGCTACACCTTC

J gene: TRBJ2-1
V gene: TRBV2
clone size: -
D gene: TRBD1
CDR3 protein: CASRTGDLYNEQFF
CDR3 DNA: TGTGCCAGTCGGACAGGCGACTTGTACAATGAGCAGTTCTTC

J gene: TRBJ1-6
V gene: TRBV28
clone size: -
D gene: TRBD1
CDR3 protein: CASRAAGQLTSPLHF
CDR3 DNA: TGTGCCAGCAGGGCCGCGGGACAGCTGACTTCACCCCTCCACTTT

J gene: TRBJ2-5
V gene: TRBV19
clone size: -
D gene: TRBD2
CDR3 protein: CASSTSGVVADQIRYF
CDR3 DNA: TGTGCCAGTAGTACTAGCGGGGTGGTCGCAGATCAAATCCGGTACTTC

J gene: TRBJ2-7
V gene: TRBV13
clone size: -
D gene: TRBD1
CDR3 protein: CASSYRQGPDEQYF
CDR3 DNA: TGTGCCAGCAGCTACCGACAGGGGCCCGACGAGCAGTACTTC

J gene: TRBJ2-5
V gene: TRBV6-5
clone size: -
D gene: TRBD1
CDR3 protein: CASSNRGQETQYF
CDR3 DNA: TGTGCCAGCAGTAACAGGGGCCAAGAGACCCAGTACTTC

J gene: TRBJ2-5
V gene: TRBV19
clone size: -
D gene: -
CDR3 protein: CASSIGGETQYF
CDR3 DNA: TGTGCCAGTAGTATTGGAGGGGAGACCCAGTACTTC

J gene: TRBJ2-3
V gene: TRBV5-1
clone size: -
D gene: -
CDR3 protein: CASSLFGGTDTQYF
CDR3 DNA: TGCGCCAGCAGCTTGTTTGGGGGCACAGATACGCAGTATTTT

J gene: TRBJ2-3
V gene: TRBV2
clone size: -
D gene: -
CDR3 protein: CASRLQGYTDTQYF
CDR3 DNA: TGTGCCAGCAGACTACAGGGTTACACAGATACGCAGTATTTT

J gene: TRBJ1-1
V gene: TRBV15
clone size: -
D gene: TRBD1
CDR3 protein: CATSREDQGATEAFF
CDR3 DNA: TGTGCCACCAGCAGAGAAGACCAGGGGGCCACTGAAGCTTTCTTT

J gene: TRBJ2-1
V gene: TRBV5-4
clone size: -
D gene: -
CDR3 protein: CASSPGGSGGDEQFF
CDR3 DNA: TGTGCCAGCAGCCCCGGCGGATCAGGAGGGGATGAGCAGTTCTTC

J gene: TRBJ1-5
V gene: TRBV27
clone size: -
D gene: -
CDR3 protein: CASSLLAGQPQHF
CDR3 DNA: TGTGCCAGCAGTTTATTGGCGGGACAGCCCCAGCATTTT

J gene: TRBJ2-7
V gene: TRBV15
clone size: -
D gene: -
CDR3 protein: CATSREGQGAYEQYF
CDR3 DNA: TGTGCCACCAGCAGAGAGGGCCAGGGAGCCTACGAGCAGTACTTC

J gene: TRBJ2-2
V gene: TRBV6-4
clone size: few
D gene: TRBD1
CDR3 protein: CASSDNRGPNTGELFF
CDR3 DNA: TGTGCCAGCAGTGACAACAGGGGTCCGAACACCGGGGAGCTGTTTTTT

J gene: TRBJ2-7
V gene: TRBV21-1
clone size: few
D gene: -
CDR3 protein: CASSKALAGPFSSYEQYF
CDR3 DNA: TGTGCCAGCAGCAAAGCACTAGCGGGGCCTTTTAGCTCCTACGAGCAGTACTTC

J gene: TRBJ2-7
V gene: TRBV7-2
clone size: -
D gene: -
CDR3 protein: CASSLASNYEQYF
CDR3 DNA: TGTGCCAGCAGCTTAGCGAGTAACTACGAGCAGTACTTC

J gene: TRBJ1-2
V gene: TRBV10-3
clone size: -
D gene: TRBD1
CDR3 protein: CAISGTGGYGYTF
CDR3 DNA: TGTGCCATCAGTGGGACAGGGGGCTATGGCTACACCTTC

J gene: TRBJ1-1
V gene: TRBV9
clone size: -
D gene: -
CDR3 protein: CASSVLSGDTEAFF
CDR3 DNA: TGTGCCAGCAGCGTATTGTCAGGGGACACTGAAGCCTTCTTT

J gene: TRBJ2-2
V gene: TRBV4-2
clone size: -
D gene: -
CDR3 protein: CASSQDAGTVAGELFF
CDR3 DNA: TGTGCCAGCAGCCAAGATGCAGGGACGGTCGCCGGGGAGCTGTTTTTT